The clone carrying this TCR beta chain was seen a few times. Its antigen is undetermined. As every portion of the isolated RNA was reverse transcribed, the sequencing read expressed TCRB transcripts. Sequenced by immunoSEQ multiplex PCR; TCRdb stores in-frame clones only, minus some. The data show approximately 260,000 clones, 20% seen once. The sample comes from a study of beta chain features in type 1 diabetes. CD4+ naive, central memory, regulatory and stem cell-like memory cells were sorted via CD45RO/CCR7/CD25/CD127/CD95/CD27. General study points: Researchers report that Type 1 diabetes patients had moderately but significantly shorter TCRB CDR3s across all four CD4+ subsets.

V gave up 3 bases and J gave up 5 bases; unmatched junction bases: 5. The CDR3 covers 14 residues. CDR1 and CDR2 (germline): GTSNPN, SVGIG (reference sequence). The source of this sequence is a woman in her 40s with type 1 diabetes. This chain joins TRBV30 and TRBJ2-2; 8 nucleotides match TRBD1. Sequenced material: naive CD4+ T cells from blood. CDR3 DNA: TGTGCCTGGAGGGCAGGGGGCAGAACCGGGGAGCTGTTTTTT. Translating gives CAWRAGGRTGELFF.